Sequencing of this T cell receptor (beta chain) was carried out in a study of CD8+ T cells in alopecia areata. Study as a whole: Tofacitinib therapy took 6 to 18 months; 6 months off drug came after.

A note on this clone: Antigen specificity is unknown.

V was trimmed by 5 bases and J by 2 bases, leaving 13 bases between them. Germline V gene sequence: CDR1 SEHNR, CDR2 FQNEAQ (reference sequence). The CDR3 is 15 amino acids. Alopecia areata patients had lesional scalp punch biopsies and peripheral blood taken from them. Study observations and caveats: Between patients, shared TCR sequences were less clear than in mice. This was possibly due in part to HLA diversity in the patient population.

cDNA prepared by RNA extraction and subsequent reverse transcription served as the template for sequencing. Measured with immunoSEQ multiplex PCR; TCRdb has only the in-frame clones, and not every one. Altogether tens of thousands of clones are present, approximately 64% being singletons, with the ten largest covering approximately 17%. The sequence came from a human donor with alopecia areata. The material sequenced was CD8+ T cells sorted from blood, taken at week 0. The V gene is TRBV7-9, the J gene TRBJ1-5; D unclear. CDR3 bases: TGTGCCAGCAGCGGGTCGGGTGAACGCAATCAGCCCCAGCATTTT. Translating gives CASSGSGERNQPQHF.